The clone carrying this T cell receptor (beta chain) was seen more than once but under ten times. Its antigen is as yet unknown. Germline V gives CDR1 MGHDK, CDR2 SYGVNS. CDR3 length: 15 amino acids. Trimming cost V 1 base and J 2 bases, with 11 bases left between them. The authors built TCR beta libraries using iRepertoire HTBI primers and Arm-PCR of CDR3 regions. Under the authors' procedure: Identified segments across samples numbered about 56 TRBV and roughly 15 TRBJ. Using its own MiXCR run on the multiplex PCR reads, TCRdb lists one record per CDR3 protein. For this entry, the V and J calls and clone size follow TCRdb and not the study's own pipeline. The table has more than 300,000 distinct CDR3 sequences, roughly a sixth seen once. These data come from a study of regulatory T cells in long-lasting Graves disease. Study-wide context: Newly diagnosed Graves' patients had under 3 months of antithyroid drugs.

The sample's time point: newly diagnosed GD, antithyroid drugs for less than 3 months. Generation of the TCR library employed RNA extracted from PBMCs. Patients came through an endocrinology department, and that department was in Xi'an, China. Study results and limitations: Sample size, which was small, may have reduced accuracy.

The sequence was collected from a female donor with Graves disease. This chain connects TRBV25-1 to TRBJ2-5; D unclear. Material: peripheral blood mononuclear cells (PBMCs), obtained at new diagnosis, from a patient treated with antithyroid drugs. CDR3 coding DNA: TGTGCCAGCAGTGAATGGCAAACCAGTCAAGAGACCCAGTACTTC. Protein product: CASSEWQTSQETQYF.